This T cell receptor (beta chain) was observed in a study of Graves' ophthalmopathy and Graves' hyperthyroidism. Scientists amplified the TCR beta CDR3 regions from RNA transcripts. The workflow started with a first-round RT-PCR run with HTBI primers and then moved on to a second-round multiplex PCR. TCRdb fed the multiplex PCR reads into MiXCR, producing one record per CDR3 protein. The table includes some 360,000 distinct CDR3 sequences, about a sixth detected once. Germline V gene sequence: CDR1 MDHEN, CDR2 SYDVKM. This CDR3 contains 15 residues. The ends lost 2 bases at V and 7 bases at J; junction bases unmatched: 6.

This chain joins TRBV28 and TRBJ2-7, with TRBD1 matching over 12 bases. This sequence originates from an adult woman with stable Graves' hyperthyroidism. Material for sequencing was peripheral blood. In nucleotides, the CDR3 is TGTGCCAGCAGTTTAGGGGGACAGGGGGCACGGGAGCAGTACTTC. It translates to CASSLGGQGAREQYF.